This entry lists 10 T cell receptor beta chains sequenced from one sample in a study of blood T cell repertoires in COVID-19. Libraries were prepared by immunoSEQ multiplex PCR; TCRdb keeps only in-frame clonotypes and omits some of them. The sample lists fewer than 50,000 clones, more than 75% seen once, with around a fifth in the top ten. Material for sequencing was peripheral blood. The receptors shown here come from a man between 65 and 85 years old with acute or convalescent COVID-19.

This clone was counted ten times or more. This sequence joins TRBV7-3 and TRBJ2-5, with TRBD2 identical over 9 bases. The CDR3 length is 15 residues. V lost 5 bases and J lost 5; bases outside the gene matches: 9. Germline CDR1 and CDR2: SGHTA and FQGTGA. CDR3 loop: CASSPLAGIGETQYF. The DNA for the CDR3 is TGTGCCAGCAGCCCCCTAGCGGGAATCGGGGAGACCCAGTACTTC.

CDR3 bases: TGTGCCAGCTCACCTGCGCGGGGTAACAATGAGCAGTTCTTC. This sequence encodes CASSPARGNNEQFF. This chain links TRBV18 with TRBJ2-1; D is perhaps TRBD2 (6 bases). Trimming took off 3 bases at V and 5 bases at J, with 11 bases between the two ends. The CDR3 runs to 14 residues. Germline V gives CDR1 KGHSH, CDR2 LQKENI.

The chain uses TRBV5-1 and TRBJ1-2; no firm D call. Germline V CDR1 and CDR2: SGHRS, YFSETQ. The CDR3 is 16 residues long. Trimming shortened V by 0 bases and J by 0 bases, and 12 bases separated the two germline ends. CDR3 DNA: TGCGCCAGCAGCTTGGAAGGGCGGGAAGCTAACTATGGCTACACCTTC. Its protein product is CASSLEGREANYGYTF.

The rearrangement links TRBV7-8 to TRBJ1-6; TRBD1 matches at 7 bases. V gave up 3 bases and J gave up 4 bases; unmatched junction bases: 3. The CDR3 has 15 residues. CDR1 is SGHVS and CDR2 is FQNEAQ in the germline V gene. DNA for the CDR3: TGTGCCAGCAGCTTGGGACAGAGTTATAATTCACCCCTCCACTTT. It codes for CASSLGQSYNSPLHF. The full variable domain, its missing parts supplied by reference TRBV7-8 and TRBJ1-6, is GAGVSQSPRYKVAKRGQDVALRCDPISGHVSLFWYQQALGQGPEFLTYFQNEAQLDKSGLPSDRFFAERPEGSVSTLKIQRTQQEDSAVYLCASSLGQSYNSPLHFGNGTRLTVT.

V usage is TRBV5-4 and J usage is TRBJ1-6, with D maybe TRBD1 (6 bases). Germline-derived CDR1 and CDR2 are SGHNT and YYREEE (reference sequence). The ends were cut back, 4 bases at V and 4 bases at J, with 21 bases in the middle. The CDR3 spans 18 residues. Here the CDR3 reads CASSTAKAGGGYNSPLHF. The CDR3 DNA reads TGTGCCAGCAGCACGGCCAAAGCGGGGGGCGGATATAATTCACCCCTCCACTTT.

This clone was seen a single time. V and J are TRBV5-1 and TRBJ1-4, with TRBD1 as a possible D gene (5 bases). The CDR3 loop spans 14 amino acids. Between the trimmed V and J ends, which lost 4 bases and 7 bases, there was a span of 14 bases. The germline V gene encodes CDR1 SGHRS and CDR2 YFSETQ. The CDR3 spells CASSGGGKAEKLFF. The CDR3 DNA follows: TGCGCCAGCAGCGGGGGAGGGAAGGCTGAAAAACTGTTTTTT.

The chain couples TRBV5-1 to TRBJ1-1, with 9 positions matching TRBD1. The CDR3 totals 14 residues. The J segment lost 5 bases and the V segment lost 0 bases, leaving 2 bases of the junction unmatched. Germline CDR1 and CDR2: SGHRS and YFSETQ. The CDR3 is CASSLVGQGTEAFF. The CDR3 DNA reads as TGCGCCAGCAGCTTGGTGGGACAGGGAACTGAAGCTTTCTTT. Full variable domain (rest looked up from reference TRBV5-1 and TRBJ1-1): KAGVTQTPRYLIKTRGQQVTLSCSPISGHRSVSWYQQTPGQGLQFLFEYFSETQRNKGNFPGRFSGRQFSNSRSEMNVSTLELGDSALYLCASSLVGQGTEAFFGQGTRLTVV.

The chain links TRBV23-1 to TRBJ1-4; D is ambiguous. TRBV23-1 is placed among ORFs of uncertain function. V lost 8 bases and J 5 bases, leaving 27 bases between the germline ends. The CDR3 spans 18 residues. CDR3 DNA: TGCGCCAGCGCCACCATACCGGAGCCTAAAGTCGGAAATGAAAAACTGTTTTTT. Residues: CASATIPEPKVGNEKLFF.

This chain uses TRBV16 with TRBJ1-2, with no clear D. V lost 1 base and J lost 1, with 13 bases in between. Looked up from germline, CDR1 is KGHSY and CDR2 is FQNENV. The CDR3 sequence is 16 residues long. In DNA, the CDR3 is TGTGCCAGCAGCCAATTTGAGGGTACCCTTAACTATGGCTACACCTTC. This sequence encodes CASSQFEGTLNYGYTF.

This clone was counted once. The chain recombines TRBV2 with TRBJ2-7; 10 bases agree with TRBD2. After removal of 6 bases from V and 4 bases from J, the junction contained 6 bases not matched to a gene. CDR1 SNHLY and CDR2 FYNNEI come from the germline V gene. The CDR3 runs to 14 residues. The CDR3 DNA is TGTGCCAGCAGGGTAGCGGGGGGCCGTTACGAGCAGTACTTC. This codes for CASRVAGGRYEQYF. Full variable domain (rest looked up from reference TRBV2 and TRBJ2-7): EPEVTQTPSHQVTQMGQEVILRCVPISNHLYFYWYRQILGQKVEFLVSFYNNEISEKSEIFDDQFSVERPDGSNFTLKIRSTKLEDSAMYFCASRVAGGRYEQYFGPGTRLTVT.